Sequencing of this T cell receptor beta chain was carried out in a study of immune evolution from preneoplasia to lung adenocarcinoma. With respect to this clone: Its antigen is not identified.

Profiling relied on immunoSEQ multiplex PCR, and the TCRdb table lists in-frame clones only, not all of them. The repertoire includes around 4,000 clones, roughly four fifths of them detected once, and roughly 15% sits in the top ten. CDR3 length: 19 amino acids. Broader study findings: Later-stage lesions seemingly showed higher T cell density and diversity than normal lung.

Two lung cancer pathologists independently confirmed each histologic diagnosis. The chain couples TRBV21-1 to TRBJ2-7; the table assigns TRBD2, which was not confirmed against the DNA. TRBV21-1 represents a pseudogene. The specimen sequenced was FFPE adjacent normal lung tissue. This TCR derives from a donor of 70 years or more with lung adenocarcinoma. As DNA, the CDR3 is TGTGCCAGCAGCAAGCGGGAAGGGGGCGGGAGGGCTCGGGTATACGAGCAGTACTTC. Its translation is CASSKREGGGRARVYEQYF.